This T cell receptor beta chain comes out of a study of cytomegalovirus exposure and HLA in healthy donors. Study results and limitations: Presence/absence analyses assumed roughly uniform sequencing depth across donors.

Primers included in the PCR were 60 Vbeta and 13 Jbeta primers. Assay used: immunoSEQ multiplex PCR; TCRdb lists only in-frame clones, some missing. Listed are about 54,000 clones; approximately 7% falls within the top ten. As regards this clone: What it binds is unknown.

This CDR3 has 15 residues. V dropped 3 bases and J dropped 6 bases, with 18 bases sitting between them. Germline loops: CDR1 KGHSH, CDR2 LQKENI. This receptor was identified in a woman aged 40 to 50 in good health and CMV-seronegative. The chain joins TRBV18 to TRBJ2-7; a weak D match, TRBD1 (6 bases). Sequencing used PBMCs. This CDR3 is CASSPNLSTGPEQYF. The CDR3 coding sequence is TGTGCCAGCTCACCCAATTTATCGACAGGCCCCGAGCAGTACTTC.